A single sample gave rise to the 18 T cell receptor beta chains below, sequenced in a study of T cells after yellow fever vaccination. TCRdb fed the 5' RACE reads into MiXCR, producing one record per CDR3 protein. The table records around 140,000 distinct CDR3 sequences, more than 6.5% of them present only once. The specimen comprised CD4+ T cells sorted from PBMCs, sampled 10 days after the yellow fever booster vaccination. These receptors were obtained from a man aged 30-40 years who received the YFV17D yellow fever vaccine.

This clonotype was observed a handful of times. CDR3 region: CSPTGSKQYF. In nucleotides, the CDR3 is TGCAGTCCCACCGGGAGTAAGCAGTATTTT. The V and J genes are TRBV20-1 and TRBJ2-3, with a weak D call TRBD2 (6 bases). CDR1 is DFQATT and CDR2 is SNEGSKA in the germline V gene (reference sequence). The V end lost 8 bases, the J end lost 11 bases, and 14 bases lay between the germline ends. The CDR3 contains 10 residues.

This clonotype was recorded many times. The chain uses TRBV27 and TRBJ2-3; 11 bases agree with TRBD2. The J segment lost 1 base and the V segment lost 6 bases, leaving 6 bases of the junction unmatched. The CDR3 is made up of 16 amino acids. The germline V gene encodes CDR1 MNHEY and CDR2 SMNVEV (reference sequence). CDR3 DNA: TGTGCCAGCAGCCTGCGGACTAGCGGGCGCACAGATACGCAGTATTTT. Translated: CASSLRTSGRTDTQYF.

This clonotype has ten or more counts. The V and J genes are TRBV12-5 and TRBJ2-7, with D perhaps matching TRBD1 (5 bases). The germline V and J ends were trimmed by 6 bases and 7 bases, with 13 bases remaining between them. Germline values: CDR1 LGHNT, CDR2 FRNRAP. This CDR3 is built from 12 residues. CDR3 sequence: CASGQGLGEQYF. The CDR3 nucleotides read TGTGCTAGTGGGCAGGGATTAGGGGAGCAGTACTTC.

This clonotype has at least ten counts. The chain couples TRBV12-3 or TRBV12-4 to TRBJ1-5, with D uncertain. The length of the CDR3 is 14 residues. V shed 5 bases and J shed 3 bases, with 11 bases lying between them. The CDR3 region has the DNA TGTGCCAGCAGTCCACACAGTATCAATCAGCCCCAGCATTTT. As protein: CASSPHSINQPQHF.

This clonotype was seen only a few times. The chain is built from TRBV7-2 and TRBJ2-7, with D unclear. The germline V and J ends were trimmed by 5 bases and 2 bases, with 13 bases remaining between them. The CDR3 totals 14 residues. The germline CDR1 and CDR2 sequences are SGHTA and FQGNSA. The CDR3 region is CASSKLVQTYEQYF. CDR3 bases: TGTGCCAGCAGCAAACTCGTTCAAACCTACGAGCAGTACTTC. Full variable domain (outside the CDR3, taken from reference TRBV7-2 and TRBJ2-7): GAGVSQSPSNKVTEKGKDVELRCDPISGHTALYWYRQSLGQGLEFLIYFQGNSAPDKSGLPSDRFSAERTGGSVSTLTIQRTQQEDSAVYLCASSKLVQTYEQYFGPGTRLTVT.

This clonotype appeared many times. V and J are TRBV12-3 or TRBV12-4 and TRBJ2-1; D perhaps matches TRBD2 (5 bases). V shed 11 bases and J shed 5 bases, with 16 bases lying between them. There are 13 residues in the CDR3. CDR3 amino acids: CASSPGRNNEQFF. CDR3 in DNA: TGTGCCTCCTCACCGGGGAGAAACAATGAGCAGTTCTTC.

The chain joins TRBV29-1 to TRBJ2-3; D perhaps matches TRBD1 (6 bases). Germline values: CDR1 SQVTM, CDR2 ANQGSEA. V was trimmed by 7 bases and J by 6 bases, leaving 17 bases between them. This CDR3 has 13 amino acids. The CDR3 reads CSARDLDRDTQYF. The CDR3 nucleotides read TGCAGCGCCCGGGACCTCGACAGGGATACGCAGTATTTT.

This clonotype was observed many times. The CDR3 nucleotides are TGCGCCAGCAGCTTTACAGGGGGATGGACTGAAGCTTTCTTT. Translated: CASSFTGGWTEAFF. The genes are TRBV5-1 and TRBJ1-1; the match to TRBD1 covers 8 bases. CDR3 length equals 14 residues. CDR1 is SGHRS and CDR2 is YFSETQ in the germline V gene. J lost 5 bases, V lost 2 bases, and 5 bases had no gene match.

This clonotype was seen ten or more times. This rearrangement joins TRBV4-2 to TRBJ2-7; TRBD1 matches 11 bases. J lost 5 bases, V lost 1 base, and 4 bases had no gene match. The germline V gene has CDR1 LGHNA and CDR2 YNFKEQ. This CDR3 has 15 amino acids. CDR3 protein: CASSQVGQGVHEQYF. In DNA form, the CDR3 reads TGTGCCAGCAGCCAAGTGGGACAGGGGGTCCACGAGCAGTACTTC.

This clonotype was observed at least ten times. The CDR3 region is CASSRSRIYEQYF. The CDR3 DNA follows: TGCGCCAGCAGCCGAAGTCGGATTTACGAGCAGTACTTC. This sequence joins TRBV5-1 and TRBJ2-7; D uncertain. V dropped 4 bases and J dropped 4 bases, with 12 bases sitting between them. Germline V gene data show CDR1 as SGHRS and CDR2 as YFSETQ. The CDR3 length is 13 residues.

This clonotype was found a few times. This chain connects TRBV18 to TRBJ2-1; 10 bases are a match to TRBD2. The length of the CDR3 is 15 residues. Germline CDR1 reads KGHSH; CDR2 reads LQKENI. The V segment lost 3 bases and the J segment 6 bases; nucleotides outside the gene matches: 5. The CDR3 region has the DNA TGTGCCAGCTCACCTGGACTAGCGGCGGTCAATGAGCAGTTCTTC. Amino acid sequence: CASSPGLAAVNEQFF.

A few counts support this clonotype. A read error is possible here, since a much larger clone lies one base away. V usage is TRBV20-1 and J usage is TRBJ2-1; 9 bases are shared with TRBD1. The CDR3 contains 16 residues. The V gene's germline CDR1 is DFQATT and CDR2 SNEGSKA (reference sequence). CDR3 sequence reads: CCADPTGTGYDNEQFF. CDR3 DNA sequence: TGCTGTGCGGATCCGACCGGGACAGGGTATGACAATGAGCAGTTCTTC.

This clonotype came up many times. This chain joins TRBV11-3 and TRBJ2-2, with D perhaps matching TRBD2 (5 bases). This CDR3 is 14 amino acids long. V was clipped by 3 bases and J by 7 bases, with 12 bases between them. The germline V gene has CDR1 SGHNT and CDR2 YENEEA. CDR3: CASSLSGSVGELFF. As DNA, the CDR3 is TGTGCCAGCAGCTTGAGCGGATCTGTCGGGGAGCTGTTTTTT.

V gene TRBV6-1 combines with J gene TRBJ1-4; unclear D gene. The CDR3 covers 14 residues. V lost 6 bases and J lost 1, with 9 bases in between. Germline V gene sequence: CDR1 MNHNS, CDR2 SASEGT. CDR3 protein: CASRAVGTNEKLFF. The DNA of the CDR3 is TGTGCCAGCAGGGCCGTCGGAACTAATGAAAAACTGTTTTTT.

The V gene is TRBV6-1, the J gene TRBJ2-3; the match to TRBD1 covers 7 bases. The V gene end was trimmed by 6 bases and the J gene end by 2 bases; junction bases not matched to a gene: 8. Germline V gene data show CDR1 as MNHNS and CDR2 as SASEGT. The CDR3 is made up of 15 amino acids. Written as DNA, the CDR3 is TGTGCCAGCAGGGCCGGGACAGCTTCCACAGATACGCAGTATTTT. Protein: CASRAGTASTDTQYF.

A few counts support this clonotype. This chain links TRBV2 with TRBJ2-6, with TRBD2 matching over 9 bases. CDR1 and CDR2 (germline): SNHLY, FYNNEI. Germline trimming cut 2 bases from V and 2 bases from J; bases unmatched to any gene: 7. The CDR3 covers 18 residues. Written as DNA, the CDR3 is TGTGCCAGCAGTGAATTGGGGACTAGCTTTCCTGGGGCCAACGTCCTGACTTTC. Translating gives CASSELGTSFPGANVLTF.

This clonotype was picked up many times. The chain couples TRBV15 to TRBJ2-7; D remains unclear. The germline V gene encodes CDR1 LNHNV and CDR2 YYDKDF (reference sequence). V was pared by 2 bases and J by 1 base, with 18 bases between. The CDR3 has 17 residues. The CDR3 sequence is CATSRSPPDSISYEQYF. CDR3 bases: TGTGCCACCAGCAGATCTCCTCCCGACTCGATTTCCTACGAGCAGTACTTC.

This clonotype has at least ten counts. The rearrangement links TRBV7-3 to TRBJ2-5; D unclear. This CDR3 has 13 amino acids. Germline values: CDR1 SGHTA, CDR2 FQGTGA. V lost 2 bases to trimming and J lost 5 bases, with 9 bases between them. CDR3 bases: TGTGCCAGCAGCTTAGGAGCCAAGGAGACCCAGTACTTC. It codes for CASSLGAKETQYF.